The 20 T cell receptor beta chains below come from one sample, sequenced in a study of blood T cell repertoires in COVID-19. Generated by immunoSEQ multiplex PCR, the TCRdb table keeps only in-frame clones and is missing some. The data show about 80,000 clones, approximately 82% seen once. Sample: peripheral blood. These receptors were collected from a man in his 60s with acute or convalescent COVID-19.

The chain joins TRBV12-5 to TRBJ1-3; 8 nucleotides align to TRBD1. The V segment lost 3 bases and the J segment 8 bases; nucleotides outside the gene matches: 6. The CDR3 extends over 14 amino acids. The germline gives CDR1 LGHNT, CDR2 FRNRAP. CDR3 coding DNA: TGTGCTAGTGGTTTCACAGGGGGAATAGACACCATATATTTT. It translates to CASGFTGGIDTIYF. Looking up the rest from reference TRBV12-5 and TRBJ1-3 gives the full variable domain: DARVTQTPRHKVTEMGQEVTMRCQPILGHNTVFWYRQTMMQGLELLAYFRNRAPLDDSGMPKDRFSAEMPDATLATLKIQPSEPRDSAVYFCASGFTGGIDTIYFGEGSWLTVV.

V is TRBV7-9 and J is TRBJ2-2; 9 bases agree with TRBD1. This CDR3 is built from 13 residues. Germline lookup yields CDR1 SEHNR and CDR2 FQNEAQ (reference sequence). CDR3 DNA sequence: TGTACCCCCAGGGACAGGGCTGCCGGGGAGCTGTTTTTT. Residues: CTPRDRAAGELFF.

The chain couples TRBV2 to TRBJ2-2; possible D gene TRBD1, 7 bases. The CDR3 is made up of 14 amino acids. Germline V gene lookup returns CDR1 SNHLY and CDR2 FYNNEI. Trimming removed 9 bases from V and 4 bases from J, with 15 bases in between. The CDR3 region is CAREQGRGTGELFF. CDR3 DNA sequence: TGTGCCAGAGAACAGGGGCGGGGCACCGGGGAGCTGTTTTTT.

The V gene is TRBV19, the J gene TRBJ1-2; no clear D gene. Germline CDR1 LNHDA, CDR2 SQIVND (reference sequence). Trimming took off 1 base at V and 5 bases at J, with 14 bases between the two ends. This CDR3 spans 15 amino acids. CDR3 in DNA: TGTGCCAGTAGTATAGGCGGGAGTGTATGGTATGGCTACACCTTC. This codes for CASSIGGSVWYGYTF.

This rearrangement joins TRBV27 to TRBJ1-2; TRBD1 agrees at 8 bases. J lost 3 bases, V lost 4 bases, and 10 bases had no gene match. Germline CDR1 is MNHEY and CDR2 is SMNVEV (reference sequence). CDR3 length: 16 amino acids. The CDR3: CASSSGQGRADYGYTF. CDR3 DNA sequence: TGTGCCAGCAGTTCCGGACAGGGCAGGGCGGACTATGGCTACACCTTC.

This chain connects TRBV6-5 to TRBJ2-7, with 7 bases identical to TRBD1. V trimming: 6 bases; J trimming: 1 base; junction bases outside the gene matches: 0. The CDR3 runs to 12 residues. Germline CDR1 is MNHEY and CDR2 is SVGAGI. The CDR3 here is CASRQGSYEQYF. The CDR3 DNA is TGTGCCAGCAGACAGGGGTCCTACGAGCAGTACTTC.

DNA of the CDR3: TGTGCCAGCAGTGAAAGGGGACAGTTTCACTATGGCTACACCTTC. The encoded protein is CASSERGQFHYGYTF. The chain links TRBV6-1 to TRBJ1-2, with TRBD1 matching 7 bases. Unmatched junction bases numbered 6, after V lost 2 bases and J lost 3 bases. CDR1 and CDR2 from the germline V gene are MNHNS and SASEGT. The CDR3 is 15 residues long.

J is TRBJ1-2 and V is TRBV4-3; TRBD1 aligns across 8 bases. This CDR3 has 16 residues. Germline CDR1 LGHNA, CDR2 YSLEER. The ends lost 2 bases at V and 3 bases at J; junction bases unmatched: 8. The CDR3 reads CASSQNGQGRHYGYTF. The CDR3 DNA is TGCGCCAGCAGCCAAAACGGACAGGGAAGGCACTATGGCTACACCTTC.

The chain is built from TRBV2 and TRBJ1-4, with D possibly TRBD1 on 6 matching bases. The ends were cut back, 11 bases at V and 3 bases at J, with 16 bases in the middle. CDR1 is SNHLY, CDR2 FYNNEI, per germline. CDR3 length: 14 amino acids. DNA for the CDR3: TGTGCCCAAGGAAAGGACAGAGCTAATGAAAAACTGTTTTTT. Protein: CAQGKDRANEKLFF.

J is TRBJ2-5 and V is TRBV7-9, with a tentative D call TRBD2 (6 bases). Per germline, CDR1 SEHNR and CDR2 FQNEAQ (reference sequence). The CDR3 is made up of 13 amino acids. Trimming removed 4 bases at V and 2 bases at J, with 8 bases between. Here the CDR3 reads CASSSGGQETQYF. CDR3 in DNA: TGTGCCAGCAGCTCCGGGGGACAAGAGACCCAGTACTTC.

V is TRBV7-3 and J is TRBJ2-4, with D possibly being TRBD2 (6 bases). Deletions cut 6 bases from V and 6 bases from J, with 15 bases between. CDR1 SGHTA and CDR2 FQGTGA come from the germline V gene. This CDR3 contains 14 residues. The CDR3 bases are TGTGCCAGCAGGAACAATAAGGAGGGAAACATTCAGTACTTC. Translated: CASRNNKEGNIQYF. Full variable domain (rest looked up from reference TRBV7-3 and TRBJ2-4): GAGVSQTPSNKVTEKGKYVELRCDPISGHTALYWYRQSLGQGPEFLIYFQGTGAADDSGLPNDRFFAVRPEGSVSTLKIQRTERGDSAVYLCASRNNKEGNIQYFGAGTRLSVL.

V and J are TRBV6-6 and TRBJ2-7, with 9 bases matching TRBD1. The trim removed 6 bases at V and 4 bases at J, leaving 7 bases unmatched. Germline CDR1 MNHNY, CDR2 SVGAGI (reference sequence). The CDR3 sequence is 14 residues long. CDR3 residues: CASSPPGQGYEQYF. The DNA of the CDR3 is TGTGCCAGCAGCCCACCGGGACAGGGTTACGAGCAGTACTTC.

The chain has TRBV5-1 and TRBJ1-1; D is perhaps TRBD1 (6 bases). Germline loops: CDR1 SGHRS, CDR2 YFSETQ. The CDR3 extends over 17 amino acids. Trimming took 4 bases from V and 3 from J, leaving 22 bases between them. In nucleotides, the CDR3 is TGCGCCAGCAGCAGTCCAAGGTATGGACAGTTTTACACTGAAGCTTTCTTT. This codes for CASSSPRYGQFYTEAFF.

J is TRBJ2-2 and V is TRBV5-1; tentative D call: TRBD1 (5 bases). CDR1 is SGHRS, CDR2 YFSETQ, per germline. The CDR3 is made up of 17 amino acids. V dropped 1 base and J dropped 8 bases, with 21 bases sitting between them. The CDR3 nucleotides read TGCGCCAGCAGCTTGCCAAAGTCAGGGTATAGAGAAGGGGAGCTGTTTTTT. Translation: CASSLPKSGYREGELFF.

The rearrangement links TRBV6-2 or TRBV6-3 to TRBJ1-5, with D unresolved. This CDR3 contains 14 residues. The germline V gene encodes CDR1 MNHEY and CDR2 SVGEGT. V was clipped by 5 bases and J by 1 base, with 9 bases between them. CDR3 DNA: TGTGCCAGCAGTACCGGGAGAAGCAATCAGCCCCAGCATTTT. Protein: CASSTGRSNQPQHF.

This clone was picked up one time. The chain has TRBV28 and TRBJ2-7, with D unresolved. CDR1 is MDHEN, CDR2 SYDVKM, per germline. The CDR3 extends over 13 amino acids. V was clipped by 7 bases and J by 2 bases, with 12 bases between them. The CDR3, as DNA: TGTGCCAGCACCCTAAGAGCCCCCTACGAGCAGTACTTC. Protein: CASTLRAPYEQYF.

The chain combines TRBV7-2 with TRBJ1-1; unclear D gene. V was clipped by 5 bases and J by 8 bases, with 18 bases between them. CDR3 length: 14 residues. CDR1 is SGHTA, CDR2 FQGNSA, per germline. CDR3 region: CASSPSREAREAFF. CDR3 bases: TGTGCCAGCAGCCCCTCCCGGGAGGCCAGAGAAGCTTTCTTT.

The chain uses TRBV7-9 and TRBJ1-1; TRBD1 aligns across 9 bases. Trimming took 5 bases from V and 1 from J; bases not matched to a gene: 8. The length of the CDR3 is 16 residues. The germline V gene encodes CDR1 SEHNR and CDR2 FQNEAQ (reference sequence). The CDR3 sequence is CASSLTGTGRNTEAFF. CDR3 bases: TGTGCCAGCAGCCTCACCGGGACAGGGAGGAACACTGAAGCTTTCTTT.

This clone was recorded once. The chain has TRBV6-5 and TRBJ1-2, with no clear D. Trimming cost V 1 base and J 7 bases, with 19 bases left between them. This CDR3 region has 16 residues. From germline, CDR1 is MNHEY and CDR2 SVGAGI. CDR3 in amino acids: CASSYYLSTVLRGYTF. DNA for the CDR3: TGTGCCAGCAGTTACTACTTATCAACAGTACTGCGTGGCTACACCTTC.

The chain joins TRBV3-1 (or the pseudogene TRBV3-2) to TRBJ2-5; the match to TRBD1 covers 9 bases. This CDR3 is 15 amino acids long. The germline CDR1 and CDR2 sequences are LGHDT and YNNKEL (reference sequence). V lost 7 bases, J lost 1 base, and 7 bases stayed unmatched. This CDR3 reads CASKRAGQGQETQYF. CDR3 sequence (DNA): TGTGCCAGCAAACGGGCGGGACAGGGCCAAGAGACCCAGTACTTC.